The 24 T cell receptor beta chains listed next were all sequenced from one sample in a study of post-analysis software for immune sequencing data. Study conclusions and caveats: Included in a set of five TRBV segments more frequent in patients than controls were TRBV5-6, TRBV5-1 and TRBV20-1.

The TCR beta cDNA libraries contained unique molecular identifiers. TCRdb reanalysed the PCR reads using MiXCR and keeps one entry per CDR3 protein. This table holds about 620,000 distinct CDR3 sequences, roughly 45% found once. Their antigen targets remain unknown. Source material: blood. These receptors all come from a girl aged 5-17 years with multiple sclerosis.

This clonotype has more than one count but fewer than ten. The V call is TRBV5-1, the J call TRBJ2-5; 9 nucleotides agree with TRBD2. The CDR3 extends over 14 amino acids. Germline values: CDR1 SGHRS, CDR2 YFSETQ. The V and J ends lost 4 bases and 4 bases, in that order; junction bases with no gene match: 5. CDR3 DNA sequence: TGCGCCAGCAGCCCGACTAGCGGATTAGAGACCCAGTACTTC. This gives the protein CASSPTSGLETQYF.

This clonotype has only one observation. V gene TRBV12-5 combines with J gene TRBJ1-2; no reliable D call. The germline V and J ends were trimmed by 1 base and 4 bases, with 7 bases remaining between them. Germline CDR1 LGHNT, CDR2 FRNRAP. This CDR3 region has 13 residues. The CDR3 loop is CASGLGRLYGYTF. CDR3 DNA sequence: TGTGCTAGTGGTTTGGGACGTCTCTATGGCTACACCTTC.

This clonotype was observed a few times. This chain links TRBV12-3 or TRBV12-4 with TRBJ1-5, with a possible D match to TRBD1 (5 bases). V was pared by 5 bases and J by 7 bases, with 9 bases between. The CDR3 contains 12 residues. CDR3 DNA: TGTGCCAGCAGTCCCCGGGACCAGCCCCAGCATTTT. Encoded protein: CASSPRDQPQHF.

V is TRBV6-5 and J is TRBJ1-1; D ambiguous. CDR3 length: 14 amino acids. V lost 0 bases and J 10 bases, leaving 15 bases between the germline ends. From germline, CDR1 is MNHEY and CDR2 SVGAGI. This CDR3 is CASSYSDLPARAFF. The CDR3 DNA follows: TGTGCCAGCAGTTACTCGGACCTGCCTGCTCGAGCTTTCTTT.

The CDR3 nucleotides are TGTGCCAGCTCACCACAACTAGCGCTTATGTTCCATAATGAGCAGTTCTTC. This translates into CASSPQLALMFHNEQFF. This sequence joins TRBV18 and TRBJ2-1, with 7 bases that match TRBD2. Germline CDR1 is KGHSH and CDR2 is LQKENI. After removal of 1 base from V and 7 bases from J, the junction contained 13 bases not matched to a gene. The CDR3 has 17 residues.

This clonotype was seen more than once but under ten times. DNA for the CDR3: TGTGCCAGCAGGGGACAGTTAGCCAAAAACATTCAGTACTTC. Protein sequence: CASRGQLAKNIQYF. This rearrangement joins TRBV12-3 or TRBV12-4 to TRBJ2-4; 7 bases align to TRBD1. Trimming removed 6 bases from V and 0 bases from J; junction bases left unmatched: 2. This CDR3 comprises 14 residues.

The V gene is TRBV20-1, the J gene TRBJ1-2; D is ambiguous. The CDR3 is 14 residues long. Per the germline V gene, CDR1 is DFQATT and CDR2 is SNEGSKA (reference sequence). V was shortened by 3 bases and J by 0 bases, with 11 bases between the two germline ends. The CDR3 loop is CSASQSDTNYGYTF. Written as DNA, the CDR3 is TGCAGTGCTAGCCAGAGTGATACTAACTATGGCTACACCTTC.

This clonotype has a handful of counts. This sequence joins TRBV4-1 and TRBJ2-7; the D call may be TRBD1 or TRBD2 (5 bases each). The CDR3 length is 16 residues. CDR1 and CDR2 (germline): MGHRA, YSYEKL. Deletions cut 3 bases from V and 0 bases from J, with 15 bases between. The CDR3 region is CASSHYLSGTSYEQYF. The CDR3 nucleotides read TGCGCCAGCAGCCATTATCTTTCCGGGACCTCCTACGAGCAGTACTTC.

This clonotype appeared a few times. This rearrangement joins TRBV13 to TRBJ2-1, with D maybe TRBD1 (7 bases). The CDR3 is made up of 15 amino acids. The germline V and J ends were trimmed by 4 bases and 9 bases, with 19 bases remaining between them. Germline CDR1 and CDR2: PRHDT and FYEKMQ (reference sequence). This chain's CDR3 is CASSSGWRGLLEQFF. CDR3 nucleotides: TGTGCCAGCAGCTCGGGGTGGAGGGGGCTTCTTGAGCAGTTCTTC.

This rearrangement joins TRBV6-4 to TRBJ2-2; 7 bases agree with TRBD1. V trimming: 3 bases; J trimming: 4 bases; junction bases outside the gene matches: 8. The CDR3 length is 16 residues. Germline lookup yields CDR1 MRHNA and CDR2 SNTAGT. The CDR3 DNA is TGTGCCAGCAGTGAGTTCAACAGGGGCGGCACCGGGGAGCTGTTTTTT. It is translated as CASSEFNRGGTGELFF.

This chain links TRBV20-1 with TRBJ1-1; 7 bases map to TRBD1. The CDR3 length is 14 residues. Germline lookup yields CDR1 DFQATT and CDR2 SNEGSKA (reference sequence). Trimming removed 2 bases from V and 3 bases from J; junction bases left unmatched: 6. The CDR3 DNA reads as TGCAGTGCTAGAAACAGGGGATTCGACACTGAAGCTTTCTTT. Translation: CSARNRGFDTEAFF.

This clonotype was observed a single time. For the CDR3, the DNA is TGTGCCAGCAGCCCCGGTAGCGGGGCCTCTTACAATGAGCAGTTCTTC. It encodes CASSPGSGASYNEQFF. The chain carries TRBV6-2 or TRBV6-3 and TRBJ2-1; TRBD2 matches at 8 bases. The V and J ends lost 6 bases and 4 bases, in that order; junction bases with no gene match: 11. This CDR3 contains 16 residues. From germline, CDR1 is MNHEY and CDR2 SVGEGT.

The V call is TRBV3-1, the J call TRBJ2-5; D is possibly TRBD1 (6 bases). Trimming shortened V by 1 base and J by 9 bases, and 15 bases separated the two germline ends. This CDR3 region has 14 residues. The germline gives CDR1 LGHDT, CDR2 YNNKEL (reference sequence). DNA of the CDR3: TGTGCCAGCAGCCAAGTAAGGTCCCAGGGGCCCCAGTACTTC. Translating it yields CASSQVRSQGPQYF.

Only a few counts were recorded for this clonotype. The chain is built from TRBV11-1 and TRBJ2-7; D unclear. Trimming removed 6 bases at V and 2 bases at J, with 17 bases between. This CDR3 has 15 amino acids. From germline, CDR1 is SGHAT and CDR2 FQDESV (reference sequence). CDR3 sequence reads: CASSHPGPSTYEQYF. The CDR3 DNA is TGTGCCAGCAGTCACCCGGGCCCTTCCACCTACGAGCAGTACTTC.

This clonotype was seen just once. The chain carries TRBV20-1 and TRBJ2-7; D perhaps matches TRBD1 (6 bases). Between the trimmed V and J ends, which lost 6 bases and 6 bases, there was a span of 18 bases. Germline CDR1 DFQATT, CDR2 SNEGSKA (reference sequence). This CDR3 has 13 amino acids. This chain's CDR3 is CSARPQGLTEQYF. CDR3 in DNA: TGCAGTGCCCGACCGCAGGGGTTGACCGAGCAGTACTTC.

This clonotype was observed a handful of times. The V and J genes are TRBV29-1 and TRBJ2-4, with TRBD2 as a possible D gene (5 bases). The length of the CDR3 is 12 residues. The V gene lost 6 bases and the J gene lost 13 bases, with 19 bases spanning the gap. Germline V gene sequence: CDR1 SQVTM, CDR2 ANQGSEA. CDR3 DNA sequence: TGCAGCGTCGAGGACGGGGTTTTTGGCCAGTACTTC. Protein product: CSVEDGVFGQYF.

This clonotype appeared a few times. CDR3 region: CASSLTGLSYEQYF. In DNA form, the CDR3 reads TGTGCCAGCAGCTTGACTGGCCTGTCCTACGAGCAGTACTTC. The V gene is TRBV5-5, the J gene TRBJ2-7; D not certain. Germline V gene data show CDR1 as SGHKS and CDR2 as YYEKEE (reference sequence). The CDR3 contains 14 residues. The ends were cut back, 1 base at V and 1 base at J, with 9 bases in the middle.

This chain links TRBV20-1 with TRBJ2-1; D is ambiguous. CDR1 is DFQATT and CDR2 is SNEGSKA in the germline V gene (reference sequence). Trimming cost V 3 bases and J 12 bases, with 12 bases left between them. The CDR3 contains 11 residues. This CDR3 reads CSASSRLRQFF. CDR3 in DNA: TGCAGTGCTAGTTCACGACTGAGGCAGTTCTTC.

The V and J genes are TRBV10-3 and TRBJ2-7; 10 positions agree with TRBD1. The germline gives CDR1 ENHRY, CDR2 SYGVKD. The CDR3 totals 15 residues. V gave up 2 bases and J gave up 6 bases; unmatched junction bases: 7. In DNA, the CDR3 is TGTGCCATCAGTGAGCCGGAGACAGGGGGCGGCGAGCAGTACTTC. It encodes CAISEPETGGGEQYF.

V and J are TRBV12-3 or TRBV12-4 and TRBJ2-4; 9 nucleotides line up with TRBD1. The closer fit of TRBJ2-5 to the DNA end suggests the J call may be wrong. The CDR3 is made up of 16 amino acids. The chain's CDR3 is CASGPDRGMEEETQYF. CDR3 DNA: TGTGCCAGCGGTCCAGACAGGGGGATGGAAGAAGAGACCCAGTACTTC.

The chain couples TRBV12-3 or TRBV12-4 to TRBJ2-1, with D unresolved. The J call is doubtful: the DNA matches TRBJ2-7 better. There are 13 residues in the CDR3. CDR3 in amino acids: CASSTVTGDEQYF. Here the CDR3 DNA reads TGTGCCAGCAGTACAGTGACTGGCGATGAGCAGTACTTC.

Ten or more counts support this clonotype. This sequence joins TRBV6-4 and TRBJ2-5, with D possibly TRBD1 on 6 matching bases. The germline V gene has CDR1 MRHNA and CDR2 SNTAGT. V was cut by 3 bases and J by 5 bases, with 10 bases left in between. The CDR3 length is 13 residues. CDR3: CASSEGAEETQYF. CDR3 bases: TGTGCCAGCAGTGAGGGGGCGGAGGAGACCCAGTACTTC.

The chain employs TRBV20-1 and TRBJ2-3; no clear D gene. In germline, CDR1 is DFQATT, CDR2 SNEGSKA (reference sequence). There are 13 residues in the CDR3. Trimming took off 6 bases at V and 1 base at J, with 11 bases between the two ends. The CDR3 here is CSARHTRTDTQYF. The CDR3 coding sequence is TGCAGTGCCAGGCACACACGCACAGATACGCAGTATTTT.

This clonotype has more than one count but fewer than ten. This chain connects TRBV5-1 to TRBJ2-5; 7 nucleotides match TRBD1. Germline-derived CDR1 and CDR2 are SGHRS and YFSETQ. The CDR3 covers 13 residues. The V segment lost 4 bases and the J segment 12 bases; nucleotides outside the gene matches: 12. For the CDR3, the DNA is TGCGCCAGCAGCGCTACTACCACAGGGGAAAAGTACTTC. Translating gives CASSATTTGEKYF.